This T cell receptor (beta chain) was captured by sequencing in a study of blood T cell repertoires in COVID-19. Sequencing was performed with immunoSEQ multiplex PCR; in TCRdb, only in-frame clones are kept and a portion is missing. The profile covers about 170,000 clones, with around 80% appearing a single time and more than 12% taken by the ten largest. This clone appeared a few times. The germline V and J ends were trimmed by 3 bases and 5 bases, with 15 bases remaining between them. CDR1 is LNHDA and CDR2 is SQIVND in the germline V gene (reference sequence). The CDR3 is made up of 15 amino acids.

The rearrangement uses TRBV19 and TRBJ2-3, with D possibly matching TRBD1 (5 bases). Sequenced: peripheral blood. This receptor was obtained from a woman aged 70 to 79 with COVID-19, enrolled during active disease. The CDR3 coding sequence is TGTGCCAGTAGTATGGGTGCAGGGCTGGGAGATACGCAGTATTTT. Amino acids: CASSMGAGLGDTQYF. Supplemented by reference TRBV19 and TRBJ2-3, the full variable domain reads DGGITQSPKYLFRKEGQNVTLSCEQNLNHDAMYWYRQDPGQGLRLIYYSQIVNDFQKGDIAEGYSVSREKKESFPLTVTSAQKNPTAFYLCASSMGAGLGDTQYFGPGTRLTVL.